What follows are 24 T cell receptor beta chains derived from one specimen sequenced in a study of control samples from healthy donors and cancer patients. Repertoires were generated with immunoSEQ multiplex PCR, while TCRdb's copy carries only in-frame clones and drops some. Here the sample spans tens of thousands of clones, roughly 95% being singletons. Source material: blood. The receptor set was obtained from a man aged 30 to 45 in good health.

The V gene is TRBV7-9, the J gene TRBJ1-2; TRBD1 might be the D (6 bases). The CDR3 length is 14 residues. CDR1 and CDR2 (germline): SEHNR, FQNEAQ (reference sequence). The ends were cut back, 5 bases at V and 1 base at J, with 11 bases in the middle. The CDR3 DNA reads TGTGCCAGCAGCCTGAGGACAGTTAACTATGGCTACACCTTC. This encodes CASSLRTVNYGYTF.

J is TRBJ2-1 and V is TRBV27, with 10 nucleotides matching TRBD1. The germline V gene encodes CDR1 MNHEY and CDR2 SMNVEV (reference sequence). J was trimmed by 9 bases and V by 6 bases; bases with no gene match: 11. The CDR3 has 15 residues. CDR3 loop: CASRISRTGGIEQFF. The CDR3 DNA sequence: TGTGCCAGCAGGATAAGCCGGACAGGGGGTATTGAGCAGTTCTTC.

V usage is TRBV5-1 and J usage is TRBJ2-7; maybe TRBD2 (5 bases). Trimming pared 4 bases from V and 4 bases from J, leaving 24 bases between. There are 17 residues in the CDR3. In germline, CDR1 is SGHRS, CDR2 YFSETQ. The CDR3 DNA reads TGCGCCAGCAGCGATCCGGGTCGGGGAGTCCTAACTTACGAGCAGTACTTC. Amino acid sequence: CASSDPGRGVLTYEQYF.

This chain joins TRBV10-3 and TRBJ1-5, with TRBD1 as a possible D gene (6 bases). Trimming cost V 3 bases and J 3 bases, with 12 bases left between them. The CDR3 loop spans 15 amino acids. From germline, CDR1 is ENHRY and CDR2 SYGVKD. The CDR3 DNA is TGTGCCATCAGTGAAGGGGGGGATAACAATCAGCCCCAGCATTTT. Residues: CAISEGGDNNQPQHF.

The chain is built from TRBV19 and TRBJ2-1; no reliable D call. Germline V gene data show CDR1 as LNHDA and CDR2 as SQIVND (reference sequence). The germline V and J ends were trimmed by 10 bases and 5 bases, with 21 bases remaining between them. CDR3 length: 15 residues. The CDR3 here is CATRSQRDNHNEQFF. The CDR3 DNA is TGTGCCACCCGCAGCCAGCGAGACAACCACAATGAGCAGTTCTTC.

The chain combines TRBV20-1 with TRBJ2-2; D is unclear. V lost 3 bases to trimming and J lost 6 bases, with 14 bases between them. Germline lookup yields CDR1 DFQATT and CDR2 SNEGSKA (reference sequence). The CDR3 extends over 14 amino acids. The CDR3 bases are TGCAGTGCTAGTATCCGGAGAACGGCCGGGGAGCTGTTTTTT. Translating gives CSASIRRTAGELFF.

The chain carries TRBV9 and TRBJ2-7, with D uncertain. Trimming left V 4 bases short and J 6 bases short, with 11 bases between. Germline CDR1 reads SGDLS; CDR2 reads YYNGEE. This CDR3 region has 12 residues. CDR3 nucleotide sequence: TGTGCCAGCAGCTCAAAGGGTCGCGAGCAGTACTTC. Its translation is CASSSKGREQYF. Full variable domain (outside the CDR3, taken from reference TRBV9 and TRBJ2-7): DSGVTQTPKHLITATGQRVTLRCSPRSGDLSVYWYQQSLDQGLQFLIQYYNGEERAKGNILERFSAQQFPDLHSELNLSSLELGDSALYFCASSSKGREQYFGPGTRLTVT.

V is TRBV5-1 and J is TRBJ1-2; 9 nucleotides agree with TRBD1. J lost 4 bases, V lost 4 bases, and 5 bases had no gene match. From germline, CDR1 is SGHRS and CDR2 YFSETQ. The CDR3 spans 14 residues. The chain's CDR3 is CASSKTGGGYGYTF. CDR3 in DNA: TGCGCCAGCAGCAAAACAGGGGGCGGCTATGGCTACACCTTC.

The chain joins TRBV30 to TRBJ1-4; D gene unclear. The CDR3 is 14 residues long. Deletions cut 1 base from V and 2 bases from J, with 8 bases between. CDR1 and CDR2 (germline): GTSNPN, SVGIG (reference sequence). CDR3 coding DNA: TGTGCCTGGAGTGACAGTCCCACTAATGAAAAACTGTTTTTT. This gives the protein CAWSDSPTNEKLFF.

The J gene is TRBJ1-3, the V gene TRBV13; D possibly corresponds to TRBD1 (6 bases). This CDR3 has 17 amino acids. Germline lookup yields CDR1 PRHDT and CDR2 FYEKMQ (reference sequence). Trimming cost V 10 bases and J 4 bases, with 26 bases left between them. CDR3 nucleotides: TGTGCCACTCAACGGAGGGGGGCCGGTGTTTCCGGAAACACCATATATTTT. It encodes CATQRRGAGVSGNTIYF.

V gene TRBV9 combines with J gene TRBJ2-1; the match to TRBD2 covers 9 bases. Germline V gene lookup returns CDR1 SGDLS and CDR2 YYNGEE. J was trimmed by 5 bases and V by 0 bases; bases with no gene match: 6. This CDR3 comprises 16 residues. The CDR3 sequence: CASSVGVAGVHNEQFF. The DNA of the CDR3 is TGTGCCAGCAGCGTAGGCGTAGCGGGAGTTCACAATGAGCAGTTCTTC.

V is TRBV13 and J is TRBJ2-7; 7 nucleotides match TRBD1. This CDR3 is 15 amino acids long. Trimming took 4 bases from V and 4 from J; bases not matched to a gene: 10. Germline V lookup: CDR1 PRHDT, CDR2 FYEKMQ (reference sequence). CDR3 region: CASSSADRVGYEQYF. In DNA, the CDR3 is TGTGCCAGCAGCTCCGCCGACAGGGTAGGGTACGAGCAGTACTTC.

V usage is TRBV5-1 and J usage is TRBJ2-7, with no clear D. CDR3 length: 15 residues. The V end lost 0 bases, the J end lost 3 bases, and 13 bases lay between the germline ends. The germline CDR1 and CDR2 sequences are SGHRS and YFSETQ. CDR3 amino acids: CASSLDSQTVYEQYF. In nucleotides, the CDR3 is TGCGCCAGCAGCTTGGATTCCCAAACGGTCTACGAGCAGTACTTC.

The gene calls are TRBV2 and TRBJ1-1; TRBD1 matches at 12 bases. The junction had 3 bases not matched to a gene; V was cut back by 8 bases and J by 8 bases. The CDR3 contains 12 residues. Germline V CDR1 and CDR2: SNHLY, FYNNEI. The DNA of the CDR3 is TGTGCCAGCCGGGACAGGGGGCCCGAAGCTTTCTTT. This sequence encodes CASRDRGPEAFF. The full variable domain, in which reference TRBV2 and TRBJ1-1 provide the parts outside the CDR3, is EPEVTQTPSHQVTQMGQEVILRCVPISNHLYFYWYRQILGQKVEFLVSFYNNEISEKSEIFDDQFSVERPDGSNFTLKIRSTKLEDSAMYFCASRDRGPEAFFGQGTRLTVV.

The chain combines TRBV28 with TRBJ2-2, with 7 bases aligning to TRBD2. Trimming cost V 3 bases and J 0 bases; bases outside gene matches: 19. Germline CDR1 reads MDHEN; CDR2 reads SYDVKM. CDR3 length: 21 amino acids. CDR3 residues: CASSFVASGLLKNSNTGELFF. CDR3 nucleotide sequence: TGTGCCAGCAGTTTTGTTGCATCGGGACTACTCAAAAACTCGAACACCGGGGAGCTGTTTTTT.

The rearrangement links TRBV27 to TRBJ1-3, with TRBD1 as a possible D gene (5 bases). CDR1 MNHEY and CDR2 SMNVEV come from the germline V gene (reference sequence). CDR3 length: 14 amino acids. The germline V and J ends were trimmed by 6 bases and 2 bases, with 11 bases remaining between them. Written as DNA, the CDR3 is TGTGCCAGCAGGGAGGGACTCCCTGGAAACACCATATATTTT. It encodes CASREGLPGNTIYF.

J is TRBJ2-2 and V is TRBV9; 7 nucleotides agree with TRBD1. J lost 6 bases, V lost 4 bases, and 3 bases had no gene match. From germline, CDR1 is SGDLS and CDR2 YYNGEE. The CDR3 is 13 residues long. The CDR3 region has the DNA TGTGCCAGCAGCCCAGGGACAGCCGGGGAGCTGTTTTTT. It is translated as CASSPGTAGELFF.

The V call is TRBV11-3, the J call TRBJ1-1, with TRBD1 identical over 9 bases. The CDR3 length is 13 residues. V lost 1 base to trimming and J lost 6 bases; unmatched junction nucleotides: 0. CDR1 SGHNT and CDR2 YENEEA come from the germline V gene. The DNA of the CDR3 is TGTGCCAGCAGCTTAGGGACAGGGGCTGAAGCTTTCTTT. Protein sequence: CASSLGTGAEAFF.

The rearrangement joins TRBV19 to TRBJ2-2, with 8 bases matching TRBD1. CDR1 is LNHDA, CDR2 SQIVND, per germline (reference sequence). This CDR3 has 14 amino acids. The V gene end was trimmed by 9 bases and the J gene end by 4 bases; junction bases not matched to a gene: 7. CDR3 amino acids: CARTGGRRTGELFF. CDR3 coding DNA: TGTGCCAGAACAGGGGGTCGGCGCACCGGGGAGCTGTTTTTT.

A single count supports this clone. The chain combines TRBV18 with TRBJ2-3; 7 nucleotides agree with TRBD2. Germline values: CDR1 KGHSH, CDR2 LQKENI. J gave up 2 bases and V 3 bases, and 2 bases lay outside the gene matches. This CDR3 is built from 14 residues. CDR3 amino acids: CASSPGGYTDTQYF. CDR3 DNA sequence: TGTGCCAGCTCACCGGGGGGGTACACAGATACGCAGTATTTT.

The rearrangement links TRBV7-8 to TRBJ1-4, with D perhaps matching TRBD1 (5 bases). This CDR3 spans 13 amino acids. Germline V gives CDR1 SGHVS, CDR2 FQNEAQ. The V and J ends lost 5 bases and 8 bases respectively, with 12 bases between them. DNA of the CDR3: TGTGCCAGCAGCCCCGGACGGGGGGAAAAACTGTTTTTT. Translation gives CASSPGRGEKLFF.

This chain connects TRBV7-9 to TRBJ2-3; D gene uncertain. Trimming took off 9 bases at V and 5 bases at J, with 12 bases between the two ends. This CDR3 is 12 amino acids long. Germline V lookup: CDR1 SEHNR, CDR2 FQNEAQ (reference sequence). The CDR3 DNA sequence: TGTGCCAGGAGTCGACAAATAGATACGCAGTATTTT. Its translation: CARSRQIDTQYF.

In DNA, the CDR3 is TGTGCCAGCAGTCTCCCCGCGGGGGGAAGCACCGGGGAGCTGTTTTTT. This translates into CASSLPAGGSTGELFF. The genes are TRBV25-1 and TRBJ2-2; TRBD2 aligns across 8 bases. In germline, CDR1 is MGHDK, CDR2 SYGVNS. The J segment lost 4 bases and the V segment lost 5 bases, leaving 9 bases of the junction unmatched. The CDR3 is made up of 16 amino acids.

The sample holds one count of this clone. The rearrangement joins TRBV6-5 to TRBJ1-3; a weak D match, TRBD1 (6 bases). From germline, CDR1 is MNHEY and CDR2 SVGAGI. This CDR3 region has 13 residues. The germline V and J ends were trimmed by 8 bases and 9 bases, with 17 bases remaining between them. Here the CDR3 reads CASPGHGGGTIYF. In nucleotides, the CDR3 is TGTGCCAGCCCGGGACACGGCGGAGGCACCATATATTTT.